These 18 T cell receptor beta chains originate from one sample sequenced in a study of identical twins. TCRdb recomputed calls from the 5' RACE reads with MiXCR, one row per CDR3 protein. The repertoire has 450,000 to 500,000 distinct CDR3 sequences, 14% of them found once; the top ten carry approximately 0.9%. These data are also associated with another study on yellow fever vaccine responses in identical twins.

The sequencing input was CD4+ T cells sorted from blood. The receptors shown here come from a woman aged 18 to 35 in good health.

This clonotype was picked up a small number of times. This chain joins TRBV5-6 and TRBJ2-7; possibly TRBD1 for D (6 bases). Trimming pared 0 bases from V and 5 bases from J, leaving 15 bases between. CDR1 is SGHDT and CDR2 is YYEEEE in the germline V gene. CDR3 size: 15 residues. CDR3 coding DNA: TGTGCCAGCAGCTTGGACAGGGCTGACATGAACGAGCAGTACTTC. Translated: CASSLDRADMNEQYF. The full variable domain, with the rest looked up from reference TRBV5-6 and TRBJ2-7, is DAGVTQSPTHLIKTRGQQVTLRCSPKSGHDTVSWYQQALGQGPQFIFQYYEEEERQRGNFPDRFSGHQFPNYSSELNVNALLLGDSALYLCASSLDRADMNEQYFGPGTRLTVT.

This clonotype was detected only a few times. This chain uses TRBV29-1 with TRBJ2-1; maybe TRBD2 (5 bases). The CDR3 covers 13 residues. Per germline, CDR1 SQVTM and CDR2 ANQGSEA. Trimming left V 4 bases short and J 1 base short, with 8 bases between. The CDR3 region has the DNA TGCAGCGTTGGAGGGTGGTCCTACAATGAGCAGTTCTTC. The encoded protein is CSVGGWSYNEQFF.

This clonotype has at least ten counts. The V and J genes are TRBV29-1 and TRBJ2-5; TRBD2 matches at 7 bases. The CDR3 extends over 12 amino acids. Germline assignment: CDR1 SQVTM and CDR2 ANQGSEA. With 4 bases clipped from V and 3 bases from J, the junction kept 2 bases outside the gene matches. For the CDR3, the DNA is TGCAGCGTTGGAAGCGGGGAAGAGACCCAGTACTTC. It translates to CSVGSGEETQYF.

The chain has TRBV20-1 and TRBJ2-1; 9 nucleotides agree with TRBD2. The J segment lost 6 bases and the V segment lost 0 bases, leaving 9 bases of the junction unmatched. CDR3 length: 16 amino acids. Germline-derived CDR1 and CDR2 are DFQATT and SNEGSKA (reference sequence). CDR3 protein: CSARDPIAGVPNEQFF. In DNA form, the CDR3 reads TGCAGTGCTAGAGACCCTATAGCGGGGGTTCCCAATGAGCAGTTCTTC.

The genes are TRBV27 and TRBJ2-7, with TRBD1 matching 9 bases. From germline, CDR1 is MNHEY and CDR2 SMNVEV (reference sequence). The ends lost 5 bases at V and 0 bases at J; junction bases unmatched: 5. CDR3 length: 15 amino acids. The CDR3 DNA reads as TGTGCCAGCAGTCCGGGACAGGGATACTCCTACGAGCAGTACTTC. Residues: CASSPGQGYSYEQYF.

This sequence joins TRBV5-1 and TRBJ2-7; 7 bases align to TRBD2. J lost 2 bases, V lost 5 bases, and 7 bases had no gene match. CDR3 length: 14 amino acids. Per the germline V gene, CDR1 is SGHRS and CDR2 is YFSETQ. In nucleotides, the CDR3 is TGCGCCAGCAGGGGAGGGGACGGTGCCTACGAGCAGTACTTC. This gives the protein CASRGGDGAYEQYF.

This clonotype was observed a few times. V gene TRBV27 combines with J gene TRBJ2-4; 7 nucleotides line up with TRBD1. Per the germline V gene, CDR1 is MNHEY and CDR2 is SMNVEV (reference sequence). There are 13 residues in the CDR3. V gave up 6 bases and J gave up 9 bases; unmatched junction bases: 8. CDR3 in DNA: TGTGCCAGCAGACCCACAGGGGCGGCCATTCAGTACTTC. The encoded protein is CASRPTGAAIQYF.

This clonotype has a count of ten or more. The rearrangement links TRBV10-3 to TRBJ1-4; D remains unclear. Germline CDR1 reads ENHRY; CDR2 reads SYGVKD. The V end was cut by 4 bases, the J end by 3 bases, with 6 bases between. The CDR3 length is 13 residues. CDR3 loop: CAISGGANEKLFF. Here the CDR3 DNA reads TGTGCCATCAGTGGCGGTGCTAATGAAAAACTGTTTTTT.

The chain carries TRBV7-9 and TRBJ2-2, with D perhaps matching TRBD1 (5 bases). This CDR3 spans 17 amino acids. V shed 2 bases and J shed 2 bases, with 15 bases lying between them. Germline V gives CDR1 SEHNR, CDR2 FQNEAQ (reference sequence). The chain's CDR3 is CASSLSLQGRNTGELFF. CDR3 coding DNA: TGTGCCAGCAGCTTATCCTTGCAGGGTCGCAACACCGGGGAGCTGTTTTTT.

This clonotype turned up a few times. The chain couples TRBV2 to TRBJ1-2; a weak D match, TRBD1 (6 bases). V dropped 3 bases and J dropped 4 bases, with 9 bases sitting between them. Germline assignment: CDR1 SNHLY and CDR2 FYNNEI. CDR3 size: 13 residues. The chain's CDR3 is CASSDPDSYGYTF. DNA for the CDR3: TGTGCCAGCAGTGATCCGGACAGCTATGGCTACACCTTC.

Here the CDR3 reads CASSSGLAGGPWSYNEQFF. CDR3 bases: TGTGCCAGCAGTTCAGGACTAGCGGGAGGGCCCTGGTCCTACAATGAGCAGTTCTTC. The chain has TRBV12-3 or TRBV12-4 and TRBJ2-1; 15 bases align to TRBD2. Trimming cost V 4 bases and J 1 base; bases outside gene matches: 8. This CDR3 spans 19 amino acids.

This clonotype was recorded many times. The chain combines TRBV28 with TRBJ2-4, with 10 bases identical to TRBD1. CDR3 size: 14 residues. J gave up 7 bases and V 4 bases, and 4 bases lay outside the gene matches. The germline V gene encodes CDR1 MDHEN and CDR2 SYDVKM. CDR3 sequence reads: CASSWLDRGNIQYF. CDR3 bases: TGTGCCAGCAGTTGGCTGGACAGGGGGAACATTCAGTACTTC.

This clonotype was seen only a few times. This chain uses TRBV2 with TRBJ2-7, with TRBD1 matching over 9 bases. This CDR3 is built from 16 residues. Germline lookup yields CDR1 SNHLY and CDR2 FYNNEI. V shed 7 bases and J 5 bases; nucleotides not matched to a gene: 15. CDR3 nucleotide sequence: TGTGCCAGCAAACCGTACTCGGGACAGGGAACCCACGAGCAGTACTTC. This translates into CASKPYSGQGTHEQYF.

This clonotype was observed a few times. This rearrangement joins TRBV2 to TRBJ2-2, with D hard to call. Germline V gene sequence: CDR1 SNHLY, CDR2 FYNNEI. V lost 6 bases and J lost 5, with 13 bases in between. There are 14 residues in the CDR3. The CDR3 DNA is TGTGCCAGCAGACCCCGGGTAGGGACCGGGGAGCTGTTTTTT. It specifies CASRPRVGTGELFF.

This clonotype was observed at least ten times. The genes are TRBV6-5 and TRBJ1-1; D is unclear. CDR3 length: 12 amino acids. With 9 bases removed from V and 0 bases from J, the gap between germline ends came to 8 bases. Germline CDR1 reads MNHEY; CDR2 reads SVGAGI. CDR3 sequence (DNA): TGTGCCAGTAGAAGGATGAACACTGAAGCTTTCTTT. This codes for CASRRMNTEAFF.

For the CDR3, the DNA is TGCGCCAGCAGCTCCCCTCCGGGACAGGGGGCCCACACCGGGGAGCTGTTTTTT. This encodes CASSSPPGQGAHTGELFF. The chain carries TRBV5-1 and TRBJ2-2, with 12 bases aligning to TRBD1. The CDR3 has 18 amino acids. The junction had 9 bases not matched to a gene; V was cut back by 3 bases and J by 3 bases. Germline V gene lookup returns CDR1 SGHRS and CDR2 YFSETQ.

This clonotype has a handful of counts. This chain uses TRBV24-1 with TRBJ2-3; 11 bases are shared with TRBD1. This CDR3 spans 17 amino acids. The trim removed 4 bases at V and 3 bases at J, leaving 8 bases unmatched. The V gene's germline CDR1 is KGHDR and CDR2 SFDVKD. The CDR3 DNA reads TGTGCCACCAGTGAAGTTTCGGACAGGGGGCTAACAGATACGCAGTATTTT. This translates into CATSEVSDRGLTDTQYF.

This chain uses TRBV20-1 with TRBJ2-1, with TRBD2 matching over 7 bases. Germline V lookup: CDR1 DFQATT, CDR2 SNEGSKA (reference sequence). The CDR3 extends over 16 amino acids. J was trimmed by 3 bases and V by 3 bases; bases with no gene match: 11. The CDR3 loop is CSASVRESRSYNEQFF. In DNA, the CDR3 is TGCAGTGCTAGTGTGCGGGAGTCCCGAAGCTACAATGAGCAGTTCTTC.